This is a list of T cell receptor beta chains from one sample in a study of OX40 agonist ivuxolimab in advanced cancers. Sequencing used immunoSEQ multiplex PCR; TCRdb keeps in-frame clones, though not all of them. The data contain some 33,000 clones, around nine tenths of them singletons. The sequenced sample was CD4+ or CD8+ T cells sorted from blood, obtained in a trial of the OX40 agonist ivuxolimab. The receptors shown here come from an adult with an advanced solid tumor such as melanoma, head and neck, liver or kidney cancer. Both conserved end residues are part of each CDR3.

V gene: TRBV11-2; CDR3 protein: CASSFHYEQYF
V gene: TRBV29-1; CDR3 protein: CSVTRGGNTEAFF
V gene: TRBV4-1; CDR3 protein: CASSRQGATEAFF
V gene: TRBV5-4; CDR3 protein: CASSLKADTDTQYF
V gene: TRBV5-6; CDR3 protein: CASSLYGSSYEQYF
V gene: TRBV11-1; CDR3 protein: CASSPRHYAFSYNEQFF
V gene: TRBV5-6; CDR3 protein: CASSLAPGMDEQYF
V gene: TRBV4-1; CDR3 protein: CASSLGSGGTGELFF
V gene: TRBV7-6; CDR3 protein: CASSSEAGGGPGEQFF
V gene: TRBV13; CDR3 protein: CASRWTGLNTEAFF
V gene: TRBV28; CDR3 protein: CASSLGGLYEQYF
V gene: TRBV6-6; CDR3 protein: CASSYSDGNGEQYF
V gene: TRBV6-1; CDR3 protein: CASSETENTEAFF
V gene: TRBV27; CDR3 protein: CASSSLIRTGSNGYTF
V gene: TRBV9; CDR3 protein: CASSEGTYGYTF
V gene: TRBV9; CDR3 protein: CASSVDGLSNQPQHF
V gene: TRBV4-2; CDR3 protein: CASSQDLKGVEGYTF
V gene: TRBV5-1; CDR3 protein: CASSLIWDRVDNEQFF
V gene: TRBV5-1; CDR3 protein: CASSSGQFYEQYF
V gene: TRBV5-5; CDR3 protein: CASSRTGAGEKLFF
V gene: TRBV5-1; CDR3 protein: CASSLEGGISYEQYF
V gene: TRBV27; CDR3 protein: CASSWEGPYEQYF
V gene: TRBV6-6; CDR3 protein: CASLGQTTGELFF
V gene: TRBV13; CDR3 protein: CASSPRGSQPQHF
V gene: TRBV5-1; CDR3 protein: CASSFGTGGSYEQYF
V gene: TRBV9; CDR3 protein: CASSVQGQGGEQYF
V gene: TRBV2; CDR3 protein: CARGGLAGGYNEQFF
V gene: TRBV6-1; CDR3 protein: CASSEIGGDTGELFF
V gene: TRBV7-6; CDR3 protein: CASSLVGNEQFF
V gene: TRBV9; CDR3 protein: CASSATRGNEQFF
V gene: TRBV9; CDR3 protein: CASSVGGRVQETQYF
V gene: TRBV6-5; CDR3 protein: CASSYLAGSSYNEQFF
V gene: TRBV9; CDR3 protein: CASSHNGGAENSPLHF
V gene: TRBV4-3; CDR3 protein: CASSQDGSLEQYF
V gene: TRBV4-3; CDR3 protein: CASSQDLSGSPYEQYF
V gene: TRBV5-4; CDR3 protein: CASSKFGQGGITEAFF
V gene: TRBV4-3; CDR3 protein: CASSQDWGTGNTEAFF
V gene: TRBV7-9; CDR3 protein: CASSSQGGLYEQYF
V gene: TRBV28; CDR3 protein: CASSPRTSGDTQETQYF
V gene: TRBV19; CDR3 protein: CASSTRTASTDTQYF
V gene: TRBV11-2; CDR3 protein: CASSLGGTALYGYTF
V gene: TRBV11-2; CDR3 protein: CASSLAGGGGYTF
V gene: TRBV7-6; CDR3 protein: CASSTRTDQETQYF
V gene: TRBV6-5; CDR3 protein: CASSYQGLDTEAFF
V gene: TRBV27; CDR3 protein: CASSSSSGNTIYF
V gene: TRBV2; CDR3 protein: CARGGRARGTDTQYF
V gene: TRBV28; CDR3 protein: CASRDRGGETQYF
V gene: TRBV27; CDR3 protein: CASSLEQGGQDEQYF
V gene: TRBV5-6; CDR3 protein: CASSLGGGVITGELFF
V gene: TRBV6-4; CDR3 protein: CASSDSAETYNEQFF
V gene: TRBV15; CDR3 protein: CATSSLQENYGYTF
V gene: TRBV27; CDR3 protein: CASSLGGARLSGNTIYF
V gene: TRBV19; CDR3 protein: CASTGRRSGRTDGELFF
V gene: TRBV6-6; CDR3 protein: CASREGTSGNNEQFF
V gene: TRBV27; CDR3 protein: CASSLTGTGKEAFF
V gene: TRBV6-6; CDR3 protein: CASSYPLDTQYF